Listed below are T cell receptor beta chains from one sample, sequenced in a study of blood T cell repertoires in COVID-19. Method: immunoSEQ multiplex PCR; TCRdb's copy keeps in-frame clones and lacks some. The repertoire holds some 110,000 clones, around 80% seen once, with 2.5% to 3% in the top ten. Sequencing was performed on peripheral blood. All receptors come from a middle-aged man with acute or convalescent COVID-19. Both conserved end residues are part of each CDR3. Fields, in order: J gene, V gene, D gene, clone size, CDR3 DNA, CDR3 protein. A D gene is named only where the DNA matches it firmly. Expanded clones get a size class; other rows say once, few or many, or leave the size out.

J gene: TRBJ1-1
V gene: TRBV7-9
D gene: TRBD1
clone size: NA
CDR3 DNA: TGTGCCAGCAGCTTAGAGGGGTCGACAGGGTCCTGGACCACCGAAGCTTTCTTT
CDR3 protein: CASSLEGSTGSWTTEAFF

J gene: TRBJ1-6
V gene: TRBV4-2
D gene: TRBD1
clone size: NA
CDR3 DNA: TGTGCCAGCAGACTCCAGGGGGGAAATTCACCCCTCCACTTT
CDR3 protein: CASRLQGGNSPLHF

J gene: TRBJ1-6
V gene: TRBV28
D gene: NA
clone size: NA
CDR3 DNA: TGTGCCAGCAGTGGTTACGGGAATTCACCCCTCCACTTT
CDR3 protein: CASSGYGNSPLHF

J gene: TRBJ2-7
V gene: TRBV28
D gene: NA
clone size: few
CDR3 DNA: TGTGCCAGCAGTCCACTTGGGCGGAGGGACTACGAGCAGTACTTC
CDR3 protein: CASSPLGRRDYEQYF

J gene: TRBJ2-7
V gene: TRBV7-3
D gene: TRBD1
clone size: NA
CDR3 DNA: TGTGCCAGCAGCTTAGCGACAGGGGCCTACGAGCAGTACTTC
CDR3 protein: CASSLATGAYEQYF

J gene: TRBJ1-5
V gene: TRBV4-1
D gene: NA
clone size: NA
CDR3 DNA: TGCGCCAGCAGCCAAGTAAGCAATTTCAATCAGCCCCAGCATTTT
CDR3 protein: CASSQVSNFNQPQHF

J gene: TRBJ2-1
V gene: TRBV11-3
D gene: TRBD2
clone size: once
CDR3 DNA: TGTGCCAGCAGCTCCGGGACTACCAATGAGCAGTTCTTC
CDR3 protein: CASSSGTTNEQFF

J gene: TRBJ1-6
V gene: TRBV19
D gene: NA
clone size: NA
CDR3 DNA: TGTGCCAGTAGTATAGTAGGGGCCGCCGCTTCACCCCTCCACTTT
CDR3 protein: CASSIVGAAASPLHF

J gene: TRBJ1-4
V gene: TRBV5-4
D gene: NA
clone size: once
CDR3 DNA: TGTGCCAGAGAGTCAACTAATGAAAAACTGTTTTTT
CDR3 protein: CARESTNEKLFF

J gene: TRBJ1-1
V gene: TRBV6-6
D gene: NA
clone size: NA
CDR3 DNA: TGTGCCAGCAGTTTTTCCGGGGAGGGCACTGAAGCTTTCTTT
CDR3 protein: CASSFSGEGTEAFF

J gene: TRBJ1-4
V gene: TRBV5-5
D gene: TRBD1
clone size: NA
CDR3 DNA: TGTGCCAGCAGCTGGACAGGGTCCGGTGAAAAACTGTTTTTT
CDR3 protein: CASSWTGSGEKLFF

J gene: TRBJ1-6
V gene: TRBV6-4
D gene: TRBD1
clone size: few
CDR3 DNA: TGTGCCAGCAACGACAGGGACCCATTAAATTCACCCCTCCACTTT
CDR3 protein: CASNDRDPLNSPLHF